Below are 4 T cell receptor beta chains sequenced from a single sample in a study of cytomegalovirus exposure and HLA in healthy donors. Researchers ran the PCR with 60 Vbeta and 13 Jbeta primers. Some clones are missing from TCRdb's copy, which holds only in-frame ones; the method was immunoSEQ multiplex PCR. The repertoire holds 270,000 or so clones, with around 90% as singletons. The sample was PBMCs. These receptors were collected from a girl aged 2-10 years in good health and CMV-seronegative.

In its sample, this clone was seen once. The rearrangement uses TRBV7-6 and TRBJ2-1; TRBD2 aligns across 8 bases. The trim removed 4 bases at V and 10 bases at J, leaving 6 bases unmatched. This CDR3 has 13 amino acids. Per the germline V gene, CDR1 is SGHVS and CDR2 is FNYEAQ. This CDR3 is CASSYGGGAEQFF. In DNA form, the CDR3 reads TGTGCCAGCAGCTACGGGGGGGGCGCGGAGCAGTTCTTC. Full variable domain (missing parts from reference TRBV7-6 and TRBJ2-1): GAGVSQSPRYKVTKRGQDVALRCDPISGHVSLYWYRQALGQGPEFLTYFNYEAQQDKSGLPNDRFSAERPEGSISTLTIQRTEQRDSAMYRCASSYGGGAEQFFGPGTRLTVL.

V usage is TRBV30 and J usage is TRBJ2-2; D not resolved. The CDR3 length is 12 residues. V was clipped by 2 bases and J by 5 bases, with 6 bases between them. CDR1 is GTSNPN, CDR2 SVGIG, per germline (reference sequence). CDR3 region: CAWSSLTGELFF. Written as DNA, the CDR3 is TGTGCCTGGAGTAGCCTTACCGGGGAGCTGTTTTTT.

The chain combines TRBV27 with TRBJ1-6, with 7 bases aligning to TRBD1. Looked up from germline, CDR1 is MNHEY and CDR2 is SMNVEV (reference sequence). This CDR3 has 16 residues. The trim removed 5 bases at V and 8 bases at J, leaving 12 bases unmatched. The CDR3: CASSLDRVGRHSPLHF. CDR3 sequence (DNA): TGTGCCAGCAGTCTCGACAGGGTGGGACGCCATTCACCCCTCCACTTT.

V usage is TRBV19 and J usage is TRBJ1-3; D gene uncertain. V lost 3 bases, J lost 0 bases, and 9 bases lay in between. The germline CDR1 and CDR2 sequences are LNHDA and SQIVND (reference sequence). CDR3 length equals 15 residues. The CDR3 spells CASSMGATSGNTIYF. CDR3 in DNA: TGTGCCAGTAGTATGGGAGCAACCTCTGGAAACACCATATATTTT.